The 4 T cell receptor beta chains listed next were all sequenced from one sample in a study of T cell responses to AZD1222 COVID-19 vaccine. Sequencing used immunoSEQ multiplex PCR; TCRdb keeps in-frame clones, though not all of them. The data contain under 150,000 clones, roughly nine tenths of them singletons. The specimen was peripheral blood, collected on day 0 of AZD1222 vaccination. All receptors come from an adult in good health.

The chain links TRBV6-1 to TRBJ1-4, with 7 bases aligning to TRBD1. Unmatched junction bases numbered 5, after V lost 5 bases and J lost 5 bases. Germline V gives CDR1 MNHNS, CDR2 SASEGT. The CDR3 has 14 amino acids. The CDR3: CASSRGQENEKLFF. CDR3 DNA: TGTGCCAGCAGTAGGGGGCAGGAGAATGAAAAACTGTTTTTT.

V usage is TRBV21-1 and J usage is TRBJ1-1; the DNA was not compared with TRBD1, the D call given in the table. TRBV21-1 is noted as a pseudogene. The CDR3 runs 16 residues. The CDR3 region has the DNA TGTGCCAGCAGCATCTCGGGACAGATCATGAACACTGAAGCTTTCTTT. Protein: CASSISGQIMNTEAFF.

The chain has TRBV14 and TRBJ1-4; a weak D match, TRBD1 (6 bases). Germline V gene lookup returns CDR1 SGHDN and CDR2 FVKESK. The CDR3 is 15 amino acids. Trimming shortened V by 4 bases and J by 1 base, and 10 bases separated the two germline ends. In DNA, the CDR3 is TGTGCCAGCAGCCCGGAACAGGGAACTAATGAAAAACTGTTTTTT. Protein product: CASSPEQGTNEKLFF.

DNA of the CDR3: TGTGCCAGTAGTATAGATCCTTCGACGGACTTTTGGGGGACAGATACGCAGTATTTT. This sequence encodes CASSIDPSTDFWGTDTQYF. The V and J genes are TRBV19 and TRBJ2-3, with D tentatively TRBD1 or TRBD2 (5 bases each). V lost 0 bases, J lost 3 bases, and 22 bases lay in between. Per the germline V gene, CDR1 is LNHDA and CDR2 is SQIVND (reference sequence). This CDR3 region has 19 residues.